Shown below are 16 T cell receptor beta chains from a single sample sequenced in a study of shared clonotypes between healthy human individuals. Sequencing used immunoSEQ multiplex PCR; TCRdb keeps in-frame clones, though not all of them. The sample includes more than 900,000 clones, 75% to 80% seen only once; the top ten take under 0.8%. What was sequenced was memory CD4+ T cells from PBMCs. Subset specified: CD45RA-negative fraction. Receptor source: a man aged 18-30 years in good health. Some clones in this sample may be carry-over from other donors' samples.

The rearrangement joins TRBV15 to TRBJ2-5; 10 bases fit TRBD2. CDR3 length: 15 residues. CDR1 and CDR2 from the germline V gene are LNHNV and YYDKDF (reference sequence). Trimming removed 3 bases from V and 3 bases from J; junction bases left unmatched: 4. CDR3 in DNA: TGTGCCACCAGCAGGGCTGGACTAGCGGAAGAGACCCAGTACTTC. As protein: CATSRAGLAEETQYF.

A few counts support this clone. J is TRBJ1-4 and V is TRBV28; maybe TRBD1 (5 bases). The V end was cut by 11 bases, the J end by 8 bases, with 18 bases between. The CDR3 sequence is 13 residues long. In germline, CDR1 is MDHEN, CDR2 SYDVKM. The CDR3 reads CAAHGQGPEKLFF. CDR3 DNA: TGTGCCGCTCATGGGCAGGGTCCCGAAAAACTGTTTTTT.

This chain uses TRBV6-1 with TRBJ2-7; TRBD2 is a possible D gene (6 bases). V was pared by 8 bases and J by 3 bases, with 14 bases between. CDR3 size: 13 residues. Germline CDR1 and CDR2: MNHNS and SASEGT. DNA of the CDR3: TGTGCCAGCCGGAGGGGTAGCGGCTACGAGCAGTACTTC. It is translated as CASRRGSGYEQYF.

To note about this clone: Other DNA sequences in this specimen translate into the identical CDR3. The J gene is TRBJ2-7, the V gene TRBV29-1; D gene uncertain. Trimming pared 5 bases from V and 2 bases from J, leaving 7 bases between. This CDR3 spans 11 amino acids. Germline V CDR1 and CDR2: SQVTM, ANQGSEA. The CDR3 DNA sequence: TGCAGCGTTCGCACAGCCTACGAGCAGTACTTC. Protein: CSVRTAYEQYF.

This clone has a handful of counts. The rearrangement uses TRBV28 and TRBJ2-2; perhaps TRBD2 as D (6 bases). CDR3 length: 15 residues. Germline CDR1 is MDHEN and CDR2 is SYDVKM. V lost 5 bases, J lost 2 bases, and 12 bases lay in between. The CDR3 reads CASSRTNFNTGELFF. For the CDR3, the DNA is TGTGCCAGCAGTCGGACTAATTTTAACACCGGGGAGCTGTTTTTT.

The chain links TRBV14 to TRBJ2-7, with no clear D. V shed 3 bases and J shed 3 bases, with 12 bases lying between them. The CDR3 loop spans 14 amino acids. Germline assignment: CDR1 SGHDN and CDR2 FVKESK. The chain's CDR3 is CASSQGGRIYEQYF. CDR3 nucleotides: TGTGCCAGCAGCCAGGGTGGGCGGATCTACGAGCAGTACTTC.

As regards this clone: A much larger clonotype is one base distant, so this may be a read error. Other DNA sequences in the sample encode the same CDR3. V is TRBV30 and J is TRBJ2-5; D perhaps matches TRBD1 (5 bases). V dropped 3 bases and J dropped 1 base, with 15 bases sitting between them. The germline V gene encodes CDR1 GTSNPN and CDR2 SVGIG (reference sequence). The CDR3 spans 15 residues. The chain's CDR3 is CAWSVLGHGQETQYF. CDR3 sequence (DNA): TGTGCCTGGAGCGTACTCGGACACGGCCAAGAGACCCAGTACTTC.

This rearrangement joins TRBV27 to TRBJ1-3; no reliable D call. Germline V gives CDR1 MNHEY, CDR2 SMNVEV (reference sequence). Trimming removed 5 bases at V and 0 bases at J, with 8 bases between. CDR3 length: 14 residues. The CDR3: CASSPSFSGNTIYF. The CDR3 DNA sequence: TGTGCCAGCAGTCCCTCTTTCTCTGGAAACACCATATATTTT.

V is TRBV30 and J is TRBJ1-2; 9 bases are shared with TRBD1. This CDR3 has 14 amino acids. V lost 4 bases, J lost 5 bases, and 8 bases stayed unmatched. Germline loops: CDR1 GTSNPN, CDR2 SVGIG (reference sequence). Here the CDR3 DNA reads TGTGCCTGGACAGGACAGGGGCAATTGTATGGCTACACCTTC. Protein: CAWTGQGQLYGYTF.

V usage is TRBV19 and J usage is TRBJ2-7; 13 positions agree with TRBD2. V lost 5 bases, J lost 2 bases, and 6 bases stayed unmatched. The CDR3 runs to 16 residues. CDR1 and CDR2 from the germline V gene are LNHDA and SQIVND (reference sequence). The CDR3 DNA sequence: TGTGCCAGTAGTCAAGGACTAGCGGGAGAGACCTACGAGCAGTACTTC. Its protein product is CASSQGLAGETYEQYF.

The chain couples TRBV28 to TRBJ2-7; 7 bases map to TRBD2. Germline V gene lookup returns CDR1 MDHEN and CDR2 SYDVKM. Germline trimming cut 11 bases from V and 2 bases from J; bases unmatched to any gene: 3. The CDR3 length is 11 residues. CDR3 DNA: TGTGCCGCCCGGGGGGCCTACGAGCAGTACTTC. Protein: CAARGAYEQYF.

The chain carries TRBV19 and TRBJ2-5, with TRBD2 matching 7 bases. CDR1 LNHDA and CDR2 SQIVND come from the germline V gene (reference sequence). This CDR3 comprises 14 residues. J lost 5 bases, V lost 5 bases, and 8 bases had no gene match. The chain's CDR3 is CASSATSVGETQYF. For the CDR3, the DNA is TGTGCCAGTAGTGCTACTAGCGTTGGGGAGACCCAGTACTTC.

The chain employs TRBV30 and TRBJ2-2; 9 nucleotides match TRBD1. J was trimmed by 6 bases and V by 2 bases; bases with no gene match: 7. The CDR3 is 15 residues long. The germline CDR1 and CDR2 sequences are GTSNPN and SVGIG (reference sequence). Here the CDR3 DNA reads TGTGCCTGGAGTCGACAGGACAGGGGTCCCGGGGAGCTGTTTTTT. Translated: CAWSRQDRGPGELFF.

The chain couples TRBV10-3 to TRBJ2-2, with TRBD2 matching 13 bases. This CDR3 is built from 17 residues. J was trimmed by 2 bases and V by 6 bases; bases with no gene match: 6. Germline CDR1 ENHRY, CDR2 SYGVKD. As DNA, the CDR3 is TGTGCCATCAGCCCCACTAGCGGGAGGGCCAACACCGGGGAGCTGTTTTTT. This gives the protein CAISPTSGRANTGELFF.

With respect to this clone: Distinct nucleotide sequences in the sample also encode this CDR3. The rearrangement uses TRBV9 and TRBJ2-5; 8 bases agree with TRBD2. The V gene's germline CDR1 is SGDLS and CDR2 YYNGEE. The junction had 1 base not matched to a gene; V was cut back by 1 base and J by 2 bases. This CDR3 is 14 amino acids long. CDR3 sequence (DNA): TGTGCCAGCAGCGTATCTAGCGGGCAAGAGACCCAGTACTTC. Amino acids: CASSVSSGQETQYF.

CDR3 sequence reads: CASSRRSQREVHEQYF. CDR3 DNA: TGTGCCAGTAGTAGACGATCACAGCGGGAGGTCCACGAGCAGTACTTC. The rearrangement joins TRBV19 to TRBJ2-7; TRBD2 agrees at 9 bases. This CDR3 is built from 16 residues. V lost 4 bases and J lost 5; bases outside the gene matches: 12. From germline, CDR1 is LNHDA and CDR2 SQIVND (reference sequence).